The present TCR beta chain was sequenced within a study of T cell therapy after organ transplantation. Study-level background: Across 2 to 6 intravenous infusions, patients got a median of 1.92 x 10^8 CMV-specific T cells.

Clones were read by immunoSEQ multiplex PCR, and TCRdb kept only the in-frame ones, dropping some. The data contain 45,000 to 60,000 clones, about 94% of them singletons. Trimming stripped 5 bases from V and 2 bases from J, with 12 bases between. The CDR3 runs 14 residues. In germline, CDR1 is ENHRY, CDR2 SYGVKD. As to this clone: Antigen specificity is unknown.

The study, taken as a whole, reports: Confounding by concurrent antirejection or antiviral medications was not assessed. Poor CD8+ T cell yield may explain few expansions in nonresponders.

The receptor was isolated from a human patient who had received a solid organ transplant and had CMV disease. This specimen was CD8+ T cells from blood, taken before autologous CMV-specific T cell therapy. The chain links TRBV10-3 to TRBJ1-2; D is ambiguous. The CDR3, as DNA: TGTGCCATCAGTTCTCCCGGTCGGAACTATGGCTACACCTTC. Protein sequence: CAISSPGRNYGYTF.